These T cell receptor beta chains were read from a single sample in a study of human T cells and chemical hapten exposure. Each CDR3 protein is one row after TCRdb ran MiXCR on the RACE reads. This table holds some 360,000 distinct CDR3 sequences, around 5.5% found once. The sample was whole blood, taken in connection with sensitization to the hapten diphenylcyclopropenone (DPC). The receptors stem from a woman between 50 and 59 years old with alopecia areata. Some clones in this sample may be carry-over from other donors' samples. CDR3s include the opening cysteine and the closing phenylalanine or tryptophan. Fields, in order: D gene, CDR3 length, J gene, V gene, clone size, CDR3 DNA, CDR3 protein. The D gene is left open where the match is weak. Where a row states a size, it is once, few, many or the class of an expanded clone; other rows omit it.

NA 16 TRBJ2-3 TRBV7-2 few TGTGCCAGCAGCCCCCTGAGGGGGGGCCCCACAGATACGCAGTATTTT CASSPLRGGPTDTQYF
NA 14 TRBJ2-4 TRBV5-1 many TGCGCCAGCAGCTTGGGGGCTGACAAAAACATTCAGTACTTC CASSLGADKNIQYF
NA 15 TRBJ2-3 TRBV9 few TGTGCCAGCAGCGTAGGAGTACGCATGCCAGATACGCAGTATTTT CASSVGVRMPDTQYF
NA 13 TRBJ2-4 TRBV5-4 NA TGTGCCAGCAGCTTACAGGGTTCGGACATTCAGTACTTC CASSLQGSDIQYF
TRBD2 13 TRBJ2-1 TRBV28 few TGTGCCAGCATCCGGACTAGAGGCTATGAGCAGTTCTTC CASIRTRGYEQFF
NA 11 TRBJ2-1 TRBV14 many TGTGCCAGCAGCCAATTCAGTGAGCAGTTCTTC CASSQFSEQFF
NA 15 TRBJ2-7 TRBV20-1 many TGCAGTGCTAGAGATTTTAGGAATACCCCCACCGAGCAGTACTTC CSARDFRNTPTEQYF
NA 14 TRBJ1-5 TRBV29-1 few TGCAGCGTTGGCTTAGGATCCAGCAATCAGCCCCAGCATTTT CSVGLGSSNQPQHF
TRBD1 15 TRBJ1-2 TRBV5-1 few TGCGCCAGCAGCCCCAAGACAGGGACCAACTATGGCTACACCTTC CASSPKTGTNYGYTF
TRBD2 16 TRBJ2-5 TRBV12-3/TRBV12-4 few TGTGCCAGCAGTCGAGCCATAGCGGGATCGGGGGAGACCCAGTACTTC CASSRAIAGSGETQYF
NA 12 TRBJ2-3 TRBV13 few TGTGCCAGCAGCGTAAATCCAGATACGCAGTATTTT CASSVNPDTQYF
TRBD2 15 TRBJ2-7 TRBV27 NA TGTGCCAGCAGTTTAGGCGGGAGGGGGTCCTACGAGCAGTACTTC CASSLGGRGSYEQYF
NA 12 TRBJ2-3 TRBV7-2 NA TGTGCCAGCAGCCCGGTCACAGAAACGCAGTATTTT CASSPVTETQYF
NA 17 TRBJ2-1 TRBV12-3/TRBV12-4 many TGTGCCAGCAGTACCAGGGGGGCGGGAGTCCCCTACAATGAGCAGTTCTTC CASSTRGAGVPYNEQFF
NA 14 TRBJ1-1 TRBV7-8 NA TGTGCCAGCAGCTTAGTCGCAGGGGACACTGAAGCTTTCTTT CASSLVAGDTEAFF
NA 11 TRBJ1-4 TRBV29-1 many TGCAGCGTGGGAACGGACGAGAAACTGTTTTTT CSVGTDEKLFF
NA 13 TRBJ2-2 TRBV6-6 NA TGTGCCAGCAGGGGGTACGGCCACGGGGAGCTGTTTTTT CASRGYGHGELFF
NA 16 TRBJ1-5 TRBV4-2 few TGTGCCAGCAGCCAAGATCTGACCGATGGCAATCAGCCCCAGCATTTT CASSQDLTDGNQPQHF
NA 12 TRBJ2-7 TRBV10-3 few TGTGCCATCAAGGAGGGCTCCTACGAGCAGTACTTC CAIKEGSYEQYF
NA 14 TRBJ2-5 TRBV6-1 few TGTGCCAGCAGTGAACGCGGGGTACGAGAGACCCAGTACTTC CASSERGVRETQYF
TRBD1 15 TRBJ1-5 TRBV6-5 few TGTGCCAGCAGGTCGGTGGGACAGGGAGGTCAGCCCCAGCATTTT CASRSVGQGGQPQHF
TRBD2 15 TRBJ2-3 TRBV20-1 many TGCAGTGCCGATGGGACTAGCGGGGATCCAGATACGCAGTATTTT CSADGTSGDPDTQYF
NA 14 TRBJ2-7 TRBV5-1 many TGCGCCAGCAGCTTGGAGGGCGCGTTGTACGAGCAGTACTTC CASSLEGALYEQYF
TRBD2 17 TRBJ2-1 TRBV12-3/TRBV12-4 few TGTGCCAGCAGTCCTGGACGGGGACTAGCCCCCTACAATGAGCAGTTCTTC CASSPGRGLAPYNEQFF
NA 13 TRBJ1-1 TRBV29-1 few TGCAGCGTTGAACAGGGCCTGAACACTGAAGCTTTCTTT CSVEQGLNTEAFF
NA 15 TRBJ2-3 TRBV5-4 many TGTGCCAGCAGCACGCAGGGAGTTCTCACAGATACGCAGTATTTT CASSTQGVLTDTQYF
TRBD2 16 TRBJ2-1 TRBV15 NA TGTGCCACCAGCAGAGATAGGCTAGCGGGAGTCAATGAGCAGTTCTTC CATSRDRLAGVNEQFF
NA 12 TRBJ1-5 TRBV12-3/TRBV12-4 many TGTGCCAGCAACCGGCAGGATCAGCCCCAGCATTTT CASNRQDQPQHF
TRBD1 14 TRBJ1-5 TRBV7-2 many TGTGCCAGCAGCCCACAGGGGGCGGGACAGCCCCAGCATTTT CASSPQGAGQPQHF
TRBD1 14 TRBJ1-2 TRBV7-3 many TGTGCCAGCAGCTTGACAGGGGGCGCGGAGGGCTACACCTTC CASSLTGGAEGYTF
TRBD2 15 TRBJ2-3 TRBV7-2 many TGTGCCAGCAGCCCCGCGGGGGGCAGCACAGATACGCAGTATTTT CASSPAGGSTDTQYF
TRBD2 14 TRBJ2-7 TRBV4-1 NA TGCGCCAGCAGCCCCCGGGAGGTTCCCTACGAGCAGTACTTC CASSPREVPYEQYF
TRBD2 16 TRBJ2-5 TRBV4-2 many TGTGCCAGCAGCCCCGTAGCGGGGGACGTAAAAGAGACCCAGTACTTC CASSPVAGDVKETQYF
TRBD1 15 TRBJ2-7 TRBV5-1 NA TGCGCCAGCAGCTATGGCGGGCAGGGGGCCAGCGAGCAGTACTTC CASSYGGQGASEQYF
TRBD2 13 TRBJ2-3 TRBV29-1 NA TGCAGCGTGGGGGGGGAATTTGGCGATACGCAGTATTTT CSVGGEFGDTQYF
TRBD1 13 TRBJ1-2 TRBV12-3/TRBV12-4 NA TGTGCCAGCACCACAGGGGTTAACTATGGCTACACCTTC CASTTGVNYGYTF
NA 15 TRBJ2-3 TRBV7-2 many TGTGCCAGCAGCTTAGCGCTGGCCAGCACAGATACGCAGTATTTT CASSLALASTDTQYF
TRBD2 16 TRBJ2-5 TRBV7-3 many TGTGCCAGCAGCCCGACTGGTAGCGGGGGACAAGAGACCCAGTACTTC CASSPTGSGGQETQYF
NA 12 TRBJ2-3 TRBV6-5 many TGTGCCAGCAGCAAGTCGGGAGATACGCAGTATTTT CASSKSGDTQYF
TRBD1 15 TRBJ1-5 TRBV7-2 NA TGTGCCAGCAGCTTGAAACAGGGGAGCAATCAGCCCCAGCATTTT CASSLKQGSNQPQHF
TRBD1 13 TRBJ2-1 TRBV27 many TGTGCCAGCAGTTGGACAGGGGGGGGTGAGCAGTTCTTC CASSWTGGGEQFF
NA 15 TRBJ1-6 TRBV15 NA TGTGCCACCAGCGGAGGGAGATCCTATAATTCACCCCTCCACTTT CATSGGRSYNSPLHF
NA 15 TRBJ1-4 TRBV20-1 NA TGCAGTGGGGAAGAAACGGATGCAACTAATGAAAAACTGTTTTTT CSGEETDATNEKLFF
TRBD1 14 TRBJ1-3 TRBV12-3/TRBV12-4 NA TGTGCCAGCAGTCTCGAGACAGGGGGAAACACCATATATTTT CASSLETGGNTIYF
NA 19 TRBJ1-5 TRBV24-1 many TGTGCCACCATAGTTCGGTGTAAAGGGGAAAAGCGACGCAATCAGCCCCAGCATTTT CATIVRCKGEKRRNQPQHF
NA 13 TRBJ1-5 TRBV2 NA TGTGCCAGCAGTGAATGGCAGAATCAGCCCCAGCATTTT CASSEWQNQPQHF
TRBD2 17 TRBJ2-1 TRBV6-2/TRBV6-3 NA TGTGCCAGCAGTTCGTCCCGATCTAGCGGGAGACTGTATGAGCAGTTCTTC CASSSSRSSGRLYEQFF
NA 14 TRBJ1-2 TRBV3-1 few TGTGCCAGCAGCGATCTACATGCCCCCTATGGCTACACCTTC CASSDLHAPYGYTF
TRBD2 18 TRBJ2-7 TRBV24-1 many TGTGCCACCAGTGATTTCCCCAGCGGGAGGACCCCTTCCTACGAGCAGTACTTC CATSDFPSGRTPSYEQYF
NA 16 TRBJ2-2 TRBV12-5 few TGTGCTAGTGACCCCGGGACACCCGCGAACACCGGGGAGCTGTTTTTT CASDPGTPANTGELFF
TRBD1 15 TRBJ2-1 TRBV12-3/TRBV12-4 many TGTGCCAGCAGTTTGTGGGACAGACCTAGCAATGAGCAGTTCTTC CASSLWDRPSNEQFF
NA 15 TRBJ2-5 TRBV7-2 few TGTGCCAGCAGCTCTCGGACAGAGACACAAGAGACCCAGTACTTC CASSSRTETQETQYF
TRBD2 15 TRBJ2-1 TRBV6-2/TRBV6-3 many TGTGCCAGCAGTTACCCTAGCGGGAGAGGTAATGAGCAGTTCTTC CASSYPSGRGNEQFF
NA 14 TRBJ1-1 TRBV9 many TGTGCCAGCAATAGGGCAGGTCCGAACACTGAAGCTTTCTTT CASNRAGPNTEAFF
NA 17 TRBJ1-1 TRBV12-3/TRBV12-4 NA TGTGCCAGCAGCCGAAACGGTCGGCGTTCGGTGAACACTGAAGCTTTCTTT CASSRNGRRSVNTEAFF
NA 15 TRBJ2-5 TRBV2 NA TGTGCCAGCAGTGATGAACGGGGCAATACGGAGACCCAGTACTTC CASSDERGNTETQYF
NA 14 TRBJ1-6 TRBV18 many TGTGCCAGCTCACCACAAGGGAAGGATTCACCCCTCCACTTT CASSPQGKDSPLHF
TRBD1 13 TRBJ2-7 TRBV2 few TGTGCCAGCGACAGGGAAACCCATTACGAGCAGTACTTC CASDRETHYEQYF
NA 13 TRBJ2-4 TRBV25-1 many TGTGCCAGCAGAGGGGAGACAACAAACATTCAGTACTTC CASRGETTNIQYF